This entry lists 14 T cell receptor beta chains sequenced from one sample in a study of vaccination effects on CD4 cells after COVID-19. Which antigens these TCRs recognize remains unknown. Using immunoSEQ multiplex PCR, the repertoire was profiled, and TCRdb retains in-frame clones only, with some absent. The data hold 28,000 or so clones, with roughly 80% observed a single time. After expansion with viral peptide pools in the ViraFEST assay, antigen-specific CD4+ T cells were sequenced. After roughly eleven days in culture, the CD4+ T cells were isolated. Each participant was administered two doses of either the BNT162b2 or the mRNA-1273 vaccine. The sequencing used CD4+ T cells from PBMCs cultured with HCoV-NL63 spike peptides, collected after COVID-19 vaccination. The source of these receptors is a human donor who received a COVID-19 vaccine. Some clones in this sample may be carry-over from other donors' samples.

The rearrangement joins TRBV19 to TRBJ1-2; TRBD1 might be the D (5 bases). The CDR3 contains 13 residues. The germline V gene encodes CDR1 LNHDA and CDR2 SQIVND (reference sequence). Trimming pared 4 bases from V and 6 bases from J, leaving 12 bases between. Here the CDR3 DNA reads TGTGCCAGTAGTAACCAGGGAATGGATGGCTACACCTTC. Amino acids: CASSNQGMDGYTF. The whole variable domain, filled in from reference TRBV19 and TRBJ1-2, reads DGGITQSPKYLFRKEGQNVTLSCEQNLNHDAMYWYRQDPGQGLRLIYYSQIVNDFQKGDIAEGYSVSREKKESFPLTVTSAQKNPTAFYLCASSNQGMDGYTFGSGTRLTVV.

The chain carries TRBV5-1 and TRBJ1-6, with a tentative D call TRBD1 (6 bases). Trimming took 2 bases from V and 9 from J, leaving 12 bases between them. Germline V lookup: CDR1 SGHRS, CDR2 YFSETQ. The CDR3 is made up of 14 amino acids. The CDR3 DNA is TGCGCCAGCAGCTTAGGGGAGGGGGGTTCACCCCTCCACTTT. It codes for CASSLGEGGSPLHF.

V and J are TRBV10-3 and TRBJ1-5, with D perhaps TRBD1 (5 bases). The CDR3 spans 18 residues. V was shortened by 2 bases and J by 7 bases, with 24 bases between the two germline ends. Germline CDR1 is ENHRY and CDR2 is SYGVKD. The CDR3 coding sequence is TGTGCCATCAGTGAGAGACAGTACTTGGGTATTGGGATCCAGCCCCAGCATTTT. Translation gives CAISERQYLGIGIQPQHF.

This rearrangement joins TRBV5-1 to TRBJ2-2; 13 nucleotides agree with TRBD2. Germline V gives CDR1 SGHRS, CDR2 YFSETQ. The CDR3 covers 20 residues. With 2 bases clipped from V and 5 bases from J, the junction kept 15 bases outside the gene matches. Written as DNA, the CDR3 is TGCGCCAGCAGCTTTTCAGGACTAGCGGGGGCTTACTCGGGGACCGGGGAGCTGTTTTTT. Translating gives CASSFSGLAGAYSGTGELFF.

CDR3 in DNA: TGTGCCAGAAGCTCCCGGGGGAGCAATCAGCCCCAGCATTTT. Translation gives CARSSRGSNQPQHF. The V gene is TRBV5-3, the J gene TRBJ1-5, with D tentatively TRBD1 (5 bases). TRBV5-3 is known as an ORF, though its function is uncertain. The CDR3 consists of 14 residues. V shed 3 bases and J shed 1 base, with 8 bases lying between them.

The CDR3 DNA sequence: TGTGCCAGCAGTTCTCGTGTGAGCCGCTCTGGAAACACCATATATTTT. It specifies CASSSRVSRSGNTIYF. The chain has TRBV6-6 and TRBJ1-3; D uncertain. The CDR3 loop spans 16 amino acids. Trimming shortened V by 4 bases and J by 0 bases, and 13 bases separated the two germline ends. The germline CDR1 and CDR2 sequences are MNHNY and SVGAGI (reference sequence).

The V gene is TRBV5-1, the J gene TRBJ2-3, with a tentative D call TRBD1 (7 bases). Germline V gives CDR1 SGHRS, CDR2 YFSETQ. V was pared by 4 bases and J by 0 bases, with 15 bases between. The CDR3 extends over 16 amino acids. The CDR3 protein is CASSGGTASSTDTQYF. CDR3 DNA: TGCGCCAGCAGCGGAGGGACAGCTAGTAGCACAGATACGCAGTATTTT.

CDR3 nucleotide sequence: TGTGCCACCACCCCGGGGGGGTTGGGCAATCAGCCCCAGCATTTT. Translating it yields CATTPGGLGNQPQHF. This chain connects TRBV6-2 or TRBV6-3 to TRBJ1-5, with D possibly matching TRBD1 (5 bases). Germline V CDR1 and CDR2: MNHEY, SVGEGT. The CDR3 covers 15 residues. Trimming removed 10 bases from V and 2 bases from J, with 18 bases in between.

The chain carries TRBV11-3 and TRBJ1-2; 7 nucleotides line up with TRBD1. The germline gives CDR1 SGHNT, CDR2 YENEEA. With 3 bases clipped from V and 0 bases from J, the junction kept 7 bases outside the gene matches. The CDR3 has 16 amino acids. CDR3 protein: CASSLGGTATNYGYTF. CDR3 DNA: TGTGCCAGCAGCTTGGGAGGGACAGCGACTAACTATGGCTACACCTTC.

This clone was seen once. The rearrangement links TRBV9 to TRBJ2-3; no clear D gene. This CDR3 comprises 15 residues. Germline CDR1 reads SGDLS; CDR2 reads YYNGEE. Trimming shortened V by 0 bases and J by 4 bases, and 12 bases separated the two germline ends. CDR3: CASSVALGVSDTQYF. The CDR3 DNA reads TGTGCCAGCAGCGTAGCTCTTGGGGTATCAGATACGCAGTATTTT.

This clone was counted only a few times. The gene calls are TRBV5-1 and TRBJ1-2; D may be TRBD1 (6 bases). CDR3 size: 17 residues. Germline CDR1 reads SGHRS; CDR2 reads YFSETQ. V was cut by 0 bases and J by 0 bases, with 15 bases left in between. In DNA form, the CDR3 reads TGCGCCAGCAGCTTGGCGGCGGGGGCGCGGGCTAACTATGGCTACACCTTC. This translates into CASSLAAGARANYGYTF.

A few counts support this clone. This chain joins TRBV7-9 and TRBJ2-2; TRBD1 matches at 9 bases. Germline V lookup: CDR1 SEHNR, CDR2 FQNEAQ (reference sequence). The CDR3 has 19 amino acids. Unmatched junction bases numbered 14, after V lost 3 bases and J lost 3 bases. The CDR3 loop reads CASSLFVLKQGAYTGELFF. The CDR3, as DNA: TGTGCCAGCAGCTTGTTTGTCCTAAAACAGGGGGCTTACACCGGGGAGCTGTTTTTT.

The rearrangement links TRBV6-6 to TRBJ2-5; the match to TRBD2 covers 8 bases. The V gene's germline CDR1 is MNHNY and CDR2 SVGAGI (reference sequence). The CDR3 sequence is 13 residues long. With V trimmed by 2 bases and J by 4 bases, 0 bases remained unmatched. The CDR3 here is CASSYSGGETQYF. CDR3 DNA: TGTGCCAGCAGTTACAGCGGGGGAGAGACCCAGTACTTC.

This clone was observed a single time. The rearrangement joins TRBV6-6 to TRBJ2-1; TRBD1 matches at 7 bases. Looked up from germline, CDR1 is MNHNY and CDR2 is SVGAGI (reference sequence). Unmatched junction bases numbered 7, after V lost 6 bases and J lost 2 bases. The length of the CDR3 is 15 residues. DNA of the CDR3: TGTGCCAGCAGGCGACAGGGTACGGCCTACAATGAGCAGTTCTTC. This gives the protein CASRRQGTAYNEQFF.